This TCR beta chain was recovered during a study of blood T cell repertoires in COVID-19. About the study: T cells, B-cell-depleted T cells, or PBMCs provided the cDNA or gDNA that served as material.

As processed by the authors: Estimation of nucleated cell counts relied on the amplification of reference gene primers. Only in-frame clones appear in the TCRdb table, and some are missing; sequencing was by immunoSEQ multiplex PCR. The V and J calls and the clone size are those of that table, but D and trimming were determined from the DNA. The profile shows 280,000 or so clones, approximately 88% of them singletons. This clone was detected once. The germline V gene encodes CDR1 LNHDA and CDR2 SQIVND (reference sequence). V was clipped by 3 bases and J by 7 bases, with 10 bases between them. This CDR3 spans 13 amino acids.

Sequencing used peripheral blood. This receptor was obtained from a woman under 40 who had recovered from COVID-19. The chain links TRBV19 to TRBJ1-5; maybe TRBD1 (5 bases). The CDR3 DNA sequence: TGTGCCAGTAGTATGGCGGGGGAGCAGCCCCAGCATTTT. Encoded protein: CASSMAGEQPQHF.